Each of the 8 T cell receptor beta chains below was sequenced from the same sample in a study of T cells in Graves' hyperthyroidism and ophthalmopathy. RNA transcripts were the template for amplifying TCR beta CDR3 regions. First-round RT-PCR of the TCR CDR3 relied on the HTBI primer set. One entry per CDR3 protein results from TCRdb running MiXCR on the multiplex PCR reads. Counted here are fewer than 750,000 distinct CDR3 sequences, about 43% occurring once; the ten biggest clones make up around 7.7%. Specimen: peripheral blood or thyroid tissue (not recorded which). The receptor set was obtained from a woman under 30 with Graves' hyperthyroidism.

This clonotype was observed many times. The chain employs TRBV25-1 and TRBJ2-7; TRBD1 matches 10 bases. CDR1 MGHDK and CDR2 SYGVNS come from the germline V gene. CDR3 length equals 14 residues. With V trimmed by 6 bases and J by 2 bases, 4 bases remained unmatched. Here the CDR3 DNA reads TGTGCCAGCAGCTGGGGGACAGGGGCCTACGAGCAGTACTTC. Protein sequence: CASSWGTGAYEQYF.

This clonotype was recorded at least ten times. CDR3 nucleotide sequence: TGTGCCACCAGCAGCTGGGACATTTCCTACGAGCAGTACTTC. Residues: CATSSWDISYEQYF. J is TRBJ2-7 and V is TRBV15; possibly TRBD1 for D (6 bases). V gave up 3 bases and J gave up 1 base, with 10 bases separating them. The germline gives CDR1 LNHNV, CDR2 YYDKDF (reference sequence). CDR3 length: 14 amino acids.

The chain uses TRBV2 and TRBJ1-1, with D possibly TRBD1 on 6 matching bases. Germline CDR1 reads SNHLY; CDR2 reads FYNNEI. The CDR3 totals 13 residues. V dropped 8 bases and J dropped 3 bases, with 13 bases sitting between them. Here the CDR3 reads CASATGRDTEAFF. CDR3 bases: TGTGCCAGCGCCACAGGGAGGGACACTGAAGCTTTCTTT.

For this clonotype: This may arise from a read error, as a much more abundant clone is one base away. This chain joins TRBV12-3 or TRBV12-4 and TRBJ1-4; D unclear. This CDR3 contains 14 residues. CDR3 bases: TGTGTCAGCAGATATGCGGGATTAGGAGAAAAACTGTTTTTT. Translation gives CVSRYAGLGEKLFF.

In the case of this clonotype: A much larger clone lies a single base off, so this may be a read error. V gene TRBV10-3 combines with J gene TRBJ2-3, with TRBD2 matching over 11 bases. Germline V gives CDR1 ENHRY, CDR2 SYGVKD. The CDR3 consists of 15 residues. CDR3 in amino acids: CAVRMTSGGTDTQYF. As DNA, the CDR3 is TGTGCCGTCAGGATGACTAGCGGGGGCACAGATACGCAGTATTTT.

This clonotype was detected many times. This sequence joins TRBV18 and TRBJ2-7; D unresolved. V gave up 4 bases and J gave up 2 bases, with 6 bases separating them. The CDR3 length is 12 residues. Germline assignment: CDR1 KGHSH and CDR2 LQKENI. The CDR3 coding sequence is TGTGCCAGCTCACGGGATGCCTACGAGCAGTACTTC. Translating gives CASSRDAYEQYF.

The V gene is TRBV27, the J gene TRBJ1-1, with D possibly matching TRBD1 (5 bases). There are 16 residues in the CDR3. Germline CDR1 and CDR2: MNHEY and SMNVEV (reference sequence). Trimming shortened V by 0 bases and J by 3 bases, and 14 bases separated the two germline ends. This chain's CDR3 is CASSLSMGGVDTEAFF. CDR3 DNA sequence: TGTGCCAGCAGTTTATCGATGGGGGGGGTAGACACTGAAGCTTTCTTT.

This clonotype has at least ten counts. The chain links TRBV6-6 to TRBJ2-5, with D uncertain. Trimming left V 4 bases short and J 5 bases short, with 8 bases between. In germline, CDR1 is MNHNY, CDR2 SVGAGI (reference sequence). The CDR3 has 12 residues. The CDR3 DNA follows: TGTGCCAGCAGTTCGACAAGGGAGACCCAGTACTTC. Encoded protein: CASSSTRETQYF.